The 23 T cell receptor beta chains given below trace back to one sample, sequenced in a study of Tregs in tolerant kidney transplant recipients. This table comes from immunoSEQ multiplex PCR, and its TCRdb copy is limited to in-frame clones, with some not included. Of roughly 250,000 clones listed, about four fifths are singletons. The specimen was CD4+ T cells from blood. These receptors were obtained from a human donor in good health.

Only one count was recorded for this clone. This chain connects TRBV6-5 to TRBJ1-2; possible D gene TRBD1, 5 bases. The CDR3 is made up of 12 amino acids. Trimming took 6 bases from V and 4 from J, leaving 9 bases between them. Germline loops: CDR1 MNHEY, CDR2 SVGAGI. The CDR3 reads CASRQGSYGYTF. The CDR3 DNA reads TGTGCCAGCAGGCAGGGCAGCTATGGCTACACCTTC.

The chain couples TRBV4-1 to TRBJ1-4; the match to TRBD1 covers 7 bases. This CDR3 has 14 residues. The germline CDR1 and CDR2 sequences are MGHRA and YSYEKL. V lost 4 bases, J lost 3 bases, and 2 bases stayed unmatched. CDR3 sequence: CASSPGTANEKLFF. The CDR3 DNA follows: TGCGCCAGCAGCCCCGGGACAGCTAATGAAAAACTGTTTTTT.

The chain recombines TRBV18 with TRBJ2-5, with 10 bases aligning to TRBD1. The CDR3 is made up of 16 amino acids. The germline V gene encodes CDR1 KGHSH and CDR2 LQKENI. V was pared by 3 bases and J by 5 bases, with 9 bases of the junction left unmatched. CDR3 sequence (DNA): TGTGCCAGCTCACCGATTCCGACAGGGGGCTCGGAGACCCAGTACTTC. Its translation: CASSPIPTGGSETQYF.

This chain links TRBV27 with TRBJ2-3, with 11 bases identical to TRBD2. CDR3 length: 16 amino acids. Germline V lookup: CDR1 MNHEY, CDR2 SMNVEV (reference sequence). The trim removed 2 bases at V and 6 bases at J, leaving 7 bases unmatched. DNA for the CDR3: TGTGCCAGCAGTTTACAACTAGCGGGAGCCTCGGATACGCAGTATTTT. It encodes CASSLQLAGASDTQYF.

The V call is TRBV5-1, the J call TRBJ2-2; TRBD1 agrees at 7 bases. The length of the CDR3 is 15 residues. After removal of 2 bases from V and 0 bases from J, the junction contained 1 base not matched to a gene. In germline, CDR1 is SGHRS, CDR2 YFSETQ. The chain's CDR3 is CASSFGTANTGELFF. The DNA of the CDR3 is TGCGCCAGCAGCTTCGGGACAGCGAACACCGGGGAGCTGTTTTTT.

The V and J genes are TRBV18 and TRBJ1-1; TRBD1 matches 7 bases. The germline V gene has CDR1 KGHSH and CDR2 LQKENI. Unmatched junction bases numbered 7, after V lost 3 bases and J lost 3 bases. The CDR3 is 15 amino acids. The CDR3 loop reads CASSPWTGEDTEAFF. CDR3 DNA sequence: TGTGCCAGCTCACCCTGGACAGGTGAGGACACTGAAGCTTTCTTT.

The rearrangement uses TRBV12-5 and TRBJ1-6; D is uncertain. V lost 7 bases to trimming and J lost 3 bases, with 16 bases between them. The CDR3 is 16 amino acids. The germline CDR1 and CDR2 sequences are LGHNT and FRNRAP. The chain's CDR3 is CASAYHVAGYNSPLHF. In DNA form, the CDR3 reads TGTGCTAGTGCCTACCACGTGGCAGGCTATAATTCACCCCTCCACTTT.

The chain combines TRBV5-1 with TRBJ2-7, with 12 bases identical to TRBD1. Germline V gives CDR1 SGHRS, CDR2 YFSETQ. The CDR3 totals 15 residues. V was clipped by 6 bases and J by 6 bases; unmatched bases: 10. The CDR3 nucleotides read TGCGCCAGCAATACCGGGACAGGGGGCTTGGTCGAGCAGTACTTC. Its translation: CASNTGTGGLVEQYF.

The chain employs TRBV21-1 and TRBJ2-7; the D call TRBD2 from the table was never checked on the DNA. TRBV21-1 is classified as a pseudogene. The CDR3 spans 15 residues. This chain's CDR3 is CASSKEGGNSYEQYF. In nucleotides, the CDR3 is TGTGCCAGCAGCAAAGAAGGCGGGAATTCCTACGAGCAGTACTTC.

J is TRBJ2-1 and V is TRBV2, with D hard to call. This CDR3 has 16 amino acids. Trimming removed 2 bases at V and 0 bases at J, with 11 bases between. Germline CDR1 SNHLY, CDR2 FYNNEI. Here the CDR3 DNA reads TGTGCCAGCAGTGAAAGGGTCCTGAGCTCCTACAATGAGCAGTTCTTC. Its protein product is CASSERVLSSYNEQFF.

The chain uses TRBV27 and TRBJ2-3, with TRBD1 as a possible D gene (5 bases). Trimming left V 6 bases short and J 1 base short, with 11 bases between. The CDR3 contains 14 residues. The germline CDR1 and CDR2 sequences are MNHEY and SMNVEV (reference sequence). The CDR3: CASRGTGRTDTQYF. As DNA, the CDR3 is TGTGCCAGCAGGGGCACAGGACGCACAGATACGCAGTATTTT.

The chain is built from TRBV7-8 and TRBJ2-5; D possibly matches TRBD1 or TRBD2 (5 bases each). The CDR3 covers 14 residues. Trimming removed 3 bases at V and 4 bases at J, with 12 bases between. CDR1 is SGHVS and CDR2 is FQNEAQ in the germline V gene. DNA for the CDR3: TGTGCCAGCAGCTTTGAAAGGGGACGAGAGACCCAGTACTTC. This codes for CASSFERGRETQYF.

This chain uses TRBV5-1 with TRBJ2-5; D gene uncertain. Trimming left V 7 bases short and J 1 base short, with 23 bases between. The CDR3 is 17 amino acids. The germline V gene encodes CDR1 SGHRS and CDR2 YFSETQ. The CDR3, as DNA: TGCGCCAGCGGCCCTTATAGCACGGCACCACGCCAAGAGACCCAGTACTTC. It codes for CASGPYSTAPRQETQYF.

The chain couples TRBV11-1 to TRBJ2-1, with 15 bases aligning to TRBD2. Per the germline V gene, CDR1 is SGHAT and CDR2 is FQDESV (reference sequence). The CDR3 is 15 amino acids. Germline trimming cut 5 bases from V and 10 bases from J; bases unmatched to any gene: 6. CDR3 region: CASSGRTSGGVEQFF. Here the CDR3 DNA reads TGTGCCAGCAGCGGGCGGACTAGCGGGGGGGTAGAGCAGTTCTTC.

For the CDR3, the DNA is TGTGCCAGCAGCGTAGGGGCAGGGGAGGATGGCTACACCTTC. Amino acids: CASSVGAGEDGYTF. The chain uses TRBV9 and TRBJ1-2; a possible D gene is TRBD1 (6 bases). Trimming removed 0 bases at V and 6 bases at J, with 12 bases between. This CDR3 has 14 residues. Germline V gene lookup returns CDR1 SGDLS and CDR2 YYNGEE.

As concerns this clone: Given the absence of the conserved phenylalanine or tryptophan at the CDR3 end, a read error is likely. This sequence joins TRBV7-6 and TRBJ1-2; a possible D gene is TRBD1 (6 bases). CDR1 and CDR2 (germline): SGHVS, FNYEAQ. Between the trimmed V and J ends, which lost 5 bases and 4 bases, there was a span of 17 bases. The CDR3 is 15 amino acids. CDR3 DNA: TGTGCCAGCAGCATAGGAGAAGGGGGTGGCTATGGCTACACCCTC. This gives the protein CASSIGEGGGYGYTL.

This clone was picked up a small number of times. The rearrangement links TRBV5-8 to TRBJ2-5, with D possibly matching TRBD2 (6 bases). V was trimmed by 3 bases and J by 5 bases, leaving 14 bases between them. This CDR3 region has 14 residues. From germline, CDR1 is SGHTS and CDR2 YDEGEE. DNA for the CDR3: TGTGCCAGCAGCTCCGGACGGGGGTGGGAGACCCAGTACTTC. Translating it yields CASSSGRGWETQYF.

This sequence joins TRBV15 and TRBJ2-1; 11 bases fit TRBD1. V lost 1 base, J lost 3 bases, and 2 bases stayed unmatched. Germline-derived CDR1 and CDR2 are LNHNV and YYDKDF (reference sequence). The CDR3 runs to 16 residues. The CDR3 region has the DNA TGTGCCACCAGCAGAGTGGGACAGGGGGTCTACAATGAGCAGTTCTTC. This gives the protein CATSRVGQGVYNEQFF.

V gene TRBV10-3 combines with J gene TRBJ2-5; a weak D match, TRBD2 (6 bases). With 3 bases removed from V and 3 bases from J, the gap between germline ends came to 14 bases. Germline assignment: CDR1 ENHRY and CDR2 SYGVKD. CDR3 length equals 15 residues. The CDR3 loop is CAISEGAVAEETQYF. The CDR3 DNA is TGTGCCATCAGTGAAGGGGCAGTAGCGGAAGAGACCCAGTACTTC.

The chain is built from TRBV19 and TRBJ1-4, with no clear D. The CDR3 contains 15 residues. CDR1 and CDR2 from the germline V gene are LNHDA and SQIVND (reference sequence). Between the trimmed V and J ends, which lost 5 bases and 2 bases, there was a span of 12 bases. CDR3 DNA sequence: TGTGCCAGTAGTCCAAAGCCTGGGACTAATGAAAAACTGTTTTTT. Amino acids: CASSPKPGTNEKLFF.

This clone was counted a single time. This sequence joins TRBV7-2 and TRBJ1-2, with 9 bases aligning to TRBD1. CDR1 is SGHTA and CDR2 is FQGNSA in the germline V gene. The CDR3 is made up of 17 amino acids. With 0 bases clipped from V and 4 bases from J, the junction kept 9 bases outside the gene matches. Written as DNA, the CDR3 is TGTGCCAGCAGCTTAGCGGGACAGGGATGGTCCGGCTATGGCTACACCTTC. Its protein product is CASSLAGQGWSGYGYTF.

The chain uses TRBV2 and TRBJ2-5; 9 nucleotides align to TRBD1. The V segment lost 7 bases and the J segment 5 bases; nucleotides outside the gene matches: 5. The length of the CDR3 is 13 residues. Germline V gene data show CDR1 as SNHLY and CDR2 as FYNNEI. CDR3 residues: CASKDRGVETQYF. In nucleotides, the CDR3 is TGTGCCAGCAAGGACAGGGGCGTGGAGACCCAGTACTTC.

In DNA form, the CDR3 reads TGTGCCAGCAGCTTCTCAGGAGGGAGGAGCTCCTACGAGCAGTACTTC. This codes for CASSFSGGRSSYEQYF. The chain is built from TRBV5-4 and TRBJ2-7; tentative D call: TRBD2 (6 bases). V was cut by 2 bases and J by 0 bases, with 15 bases left in between. The CDR3 consists of 16 residues. The V gene's germline CDR1 is SGHNT and CDR2 YYREEE (reference sequence).